A selection of T cell receptor beta chains follows, all from one sample in a study of blood T cell repertoires in COVID-19. The data were produced by immunoSEQ multiplex PCR, yet TCRdb's version contains in-frame clones alone and is incomplete. There are under 95,000 clones in the sample; about 88% occur only once, and roughly 5.6% lies in the top ten. Input material: peripheral blood. These receptors all stem from a human donor in a cohort sampled during active COVID-19. Both conserved end residues are part of each CDR3. The order of the fields is V gene, J gene, clone size, D gene, CDR3 protein, CDR3 DNA. The D gene is left open where the match is weak. Clone size appears in some rows only: once, few, many, or a class for an expanded clone.

V: TRBV2; J: TRBJ2-4; size: .; D: .; CDR3: CASSANELAKNIQYF; DNA: TGTGCCAGCAGCGCTAATGAACTAGCCAAAAACATTCAGTACTTC
V: TRBV27; J: TRBJ2-7; size: .; D: .; CDR3: CASRSTGLLDEQYF; DNA: TGTGCCAGCAGGAGTACAGGGTTACTGGACGAGCAGTACTTC
V: TRBV27; J: TRBJ2-7; size: .; D: .; CDR3: CASSPQQANYEQYF; DNA: TGTGCCAGCAGTCCCCAACAGGCTAACTACGAGCAGTACTTC
V: TRBV5-1; J: TRBJ1-2; size: .; D: .; CDR3: CASSLGGGSKEGYTF; DNA: TGCGCCAGCAGCTTGGGAGGCGGATCTAAGGAAGGCTACACCTTC
V: TRBV19; J: TRBJ2-1; size: .; D: .; CDR3: CASSIVGGGANEQFF; DNA: TGTGCCAGTAGTATAGTTGGGGGAGGAGCCAATGAGCAGTTCTTC
V: TRBV25-1; J: TRBJ2-3; size: .; D: TRBD2; CDR3: CASREGDDTDTQYF; DNA: TGTGCCAGCCGGGAGGGGGACGACACAGATACGCAGTATTTT
V: TRBV28; J: TRBJ1-4; size: .; D: .; CDR3: CASSLSTGGNEKLFF; DNA: TGTGCCAGCAGTTTATCGACGGGAGGTAATGAAAAACTGTTTTTT
V: TRBV28; J: TRBJ1-5; size: .; D: TRBD1; CDR3: CASSSSGQGLYSNQPQHF; DNA: TGTGCCAGCAGCTCATCCGGACAGGGCCTTTATAGCAATCAGCCCCAGCATTTT
V: TRBV5-1; J: TRBJ1-1; size: .; D: .; CDR3: CASKRQVTNTEAFF; DNA: TGCGCCAGCAAGAGACAAGTAACGAACACTGAAGCTTTCTTT
V: TRBV10-3; J: TRBJ2-2; size: .; D: .; CDR3: CAISDSGGTGELFF; DNA: TGTGCCATCAGTGATAGTGGCGGCACCGGGGAGCTGTTTTTT
V: TRBV11-2; J: TRBJ2-3; size: .; D: TRBD1; CDR3: CASSLTGGKTDTQYF; DNA: TGTGCCAGCAGCTTAACAGGGGGAAAAACAGATACGCAGTATTTT
V: TRBV2; J: TRBJ2-3; size: .; D: .; CDR3: CASPTLHTDTQYF; DNA: TGTGCCAGCCCTACTCTTCACACAGATACGCAGTATTTT
V: TRBV7-9; J: TRBJ2-2; size: few; D: .; CDR3: CASSLLNTGELFF; DNA: TGTGCCAGCAGCTTACTTAACACCGGGGAGCTGTTTTTT
V: TRBV11-3; J: TRBJ2-2; size: .; D: TRBD2; CDR3: CASSSSGVNTGELFF; DNA: TGTGCCAGCAGCTCTAGCGGGGTAAACACCGGGGAGCTGTTTTTT
V: TRBV7-3; J: TRBJ2-2; size: .; D: .; CDR3: CASSPKGQNTGELFF; DNA: TGTGCCAGCAGCCCGAAGGGACAGAACACCGGGGAGCTGTTTTTT
V: TRBV27; J: TRBJ2-3; size: few; D: TRBD2; CDR3: CASSLSIAGGNTDTQYF; DNA: TGTGCCAGCAGTTTATCTATCGCGGGGGGGAACACAGATACGCAGTATTTT
V: TRBV4-3; J: TRBJ2-3; size: .; D: TRBD1; CDR3: CASSPVRTGVADTQYF; DNA: TGCGCCAGCAGCCCGGTCAGGACAGGGGTTGCAGATACGCAGTATTTT
V: TRBV19; J: TRBJ2-7; size: .; D: .; CDR3: CASSQGTSYEQYF; DNA: TGTGCCAGTAGTCAAGGGACATCCTACGAGCAGTACTTC
V: TRBV14; J: TRBJ1-2; size: .; D: .; CDR3: CASSQTGILNSDYGYTF; DNA: TGTGCCAGCAGCCAAACGGGGATACTCAACAGCGACTATGGCTACACCTTC
V: TRBV19; J: TRBJ2-6; size: .; D: .; CDR3: CASSIVGAVDYGANVLTF; DNA: TGTGCCAGTAGTATAGTGGGGGCCGTTGATTATGGGGCCAACGTCCTGACTTTC
V: TRBV3-1/TRBV3-2; J: TRBJ1-3; size: .; D: .; CDR3: CASSQVRVDGGNTIYF; DNA: TGTGCCAGCAGCCAAGTCAGGGTGGACGGAGGAAACACCATATATTTT
V: TRBV2; J: TRBJ1-1; size: .; D: .; CDR3: CASSEYSRGLGTEAFF; DNA: TGTGCCAGCAGTGAATATTCTCGAGGTTTGGGCACTGAAGCTTTCTTT
V: TRBV6-5; J: TRBJ2-3; size: .; D: .; CDR3: CASSYSRTTADTQYF; DNA: TGTGCCAGCAGTTACTCGAGGACAACCGCAGATACGCAGTATTTT
V: TRBV30; J: TRBJ1-2; size: .; D: .; CDR3: CAWSVQPLNYGYTF; DNA: TGTGCCTGGAGTGTACAACCCCTTAACTATGGCTACACCTTC
V: TRBV6-4; J: TRBJ1-6; size: .; D: TRBD1; CDR3: CASSRTSGQDSPLHF; DNA: TGTGCCAGCAGTCGAACGTCCGGACAGGATTCACCCCTCCACTTT
V: TRBV15; J: TRBJ2-4; size: .; D: .; CDR3: CATSRPPVGGVYIQYF; DNA: TGTGCCACCAGCAGACCCCCCGTGGGGGGTGTTTACATTCAGTACTTC
V: TRBV11-2; J: TRBJ1-6; size: .; D: .; CDR3: CASSLDRVNSPLHF; DNA: TGTGCCAGCAGCTTAGACAGGGTCAATTCACCCCTCCACTTT
V: TRBV6-5; J: TRBJ1-1; size: .; D: TRBD1; CDR3: CASTLGGGATEAFF; DNA: TGTGCCAGCACCCTAGGGGGCGGGGCAACTGAAGCTTTCTTT
V: TRBV12-3/TRBV12-4; J: TRBJ2-3; size: .; D: .; CDR3: CASSFISTDTQYF; DNA: TGTGCCAGCAGTTTTATAAGCACAGATACGCAGTATTTT
V: TRBV5-6; J: TRBJ1-2; size: .; D: TRBD1; CDR3: CASSLRGQGVSGYTF; DNA: TGTGCCAGCAGCTTGAGGGGACAGGGGGTTTCTGGCTACACCTTC
V: TRBV2; J: TRBJ1-5; size: .; D: TRBD1; CDR3: CASSLDREQPQHF; DNA: TGTGCCAGCAGTTTGGACAGGGAGCAGCCCCAGCATTTT
V: TRBV2; J: TRBJ2-1; size: .; D: .; CDR3: CAKAQGLYNEQFF; DNA: TGTGCCAAAGCGCAGGGGCTCTACAATGAGCAGTTCTTC
V: TRBV30; J: TRBJ1-4; size: .; D: .; CDR3: CAWSDIGGSRGRGFF; DNA: TGTGCCTGGAGTGATATTGGAGGGTCTCGGGGGAGAGGTTTTTTT
V: TRBV7-2; J: TRBJ2-7; size: .; D: .; CDR3: CASSTDSSSYEQYF; DNA: TGTGCCAGCAGCACGGACAGTAGCTCCTACGAGCAGTACTTC
V: TRBV3-1/TRBV3-2; J: TRBJ2-3; size: .; D: TRBD1; CDR3: CASSLNTGVGADTQYF; DNA: TGTGCCAGCAGCCTCAACACAGGGGTAGGGGCAGATACGCAGTATTTT
V: TRBV11-2; J: TRBJ1-2; size: few; D: .; CDR3: CASSLEVFGGSGYTF; DNA: TGTGCCAGCAGCTTAGAGGTTTTTGGGGGGTCGGGCTACACCTTC
V: TRBV5-1; J: TRBJ1-1; size: .; D: TRBD1; CDR3: CASSLARGLNTEAFF; DNA: TGCGCCAGCAGCTTGGCCAGGGGGCTGAACACTGAAGCTTTCTTT
V: TRBV19; J: TRBJ1-6; size: .; D: TRBD1; CDR3: CASSTTRDRNSPLHF; DNA: TGTGCCAGTAGCACAACCCGGGACAGGAATTCACCCCTCCACTTT
V: TRBV4-1; J: TRBJ1-6; size: .; D: .; CDR3: CASSLTGANSPLHF; DNA: TGCGCCAGCAGCCTGACAGGTGCCAATTCACCCCTCCACTTT
V: TRBV27; J: TRBJ2-7; size: .; D: TRBD1; CDR3: CASSLGDRVYEQYF; DNA: TGTGCCAGCAGCCTCGGGGACAGGGTCTACGAGCAGTACTTC
V: TRBV30; J: TRBJ1-2; size: .; D: .; CDR3: CAWTAGEGGGYTF; DNA: TGTGCCTGGACCGCAGGGGAGGGCGGTGGCTACACCTTC
V: TRBV6-5; J: TRBJ2-7; size: .; D: TRBD2; CDR3: CASSKQDGTGGEQYF; DNA: TGTGCCAGCAGTAAACAAGACGGGACGGGAGGCGAGCAGTACTTC
V: TRBV30; J: TRBJ1-2; size: .; D: .; CDR3: CAWSVEGDGGYTF; DNA: TGTGCCTGGAGTGTAGAGGGGGACGGAGGCTACACCTTC
V: TRBV18; J: TRBJ1-1; size: .; D: .; CDR3: CASSQTRSYTEAFF; DNA: TGTGCCAGCTCTCAAACTCGGAGTTACACTGAAGCTTTCTTT
V: TRBV14; J: TRBJ1-1; size: .; D: .; CDR3: CASSQDLRGEAFF; DNA: TGTGCCAGCAGCCAAGATCTCAGGGGCGAAGCTTTCTTT
V: TRBV15; J: TRBJ2-2; size: .; D: .; CDR3: CATSLPNGELFF; DNA: TGTGCCACCAGCCTACCGAACGGGGAGCTGTTTTTT
V: TRBV5-1; J: TRBJ2-5; size: .; D: .; CDR3: CASSGDGGRETQYF; DNA: TGCGCCAGCAGCGGGGACGGGGGTCGTGAGACCCAGTACTTC
V: TRBV6-6; J: TRBJ2-1; size: .; D: TRBD2; CDR3: CASTRLAEYNEQFF; DNA: TGTGCCAGCACCCGGCTAGCGGAATACAATGAGCAGTTCTTC
V: TRBV4-3; J: TRBJ2-5; size: .; D: TRBD2; CDR3: CASSQTLASQETQYF; DNA: TGCGCCAGCAGCCAAACACTAGCGAGCCAAGAGACCCAGTACTTC
V: TRBV6-2/TRBV6-3; J: TRBJ2-1; size: .; D: .; CDR3: CASSVSLSSYNEQFF; DNA: TGTGCCAGCAGCGTCTCTTTGAGCTCCTACAATGAGCAGTTCTTC
V: TRBV30; J: TRBJ2-6; size: once; D: .; CDR3: CAWTGVGGANVLTF; DNA: TGTGCCTGGACGGGGGTCGGGGGGGCCAACGTCCTGACTTTC
V: TRBV10-1; J: TRBJ2-3; size: .; D: TRBD2; CDR3: CASSPLSGNLDTQYF; DNA: TGCGCCAGCAGCCCACTTAGCGGGAACTTGGATACGCAGTATTTT
V: TRBV29-1; J: TRBJ1-1; size: .; D: .; CDR3: CSTCPGLAEAFF; DNA: TGCAGCACCTGCCCCGGACTTGCAGAAGCTTTCTTT
V: TRBV2; J: TRBJ2-7; size: .; D: .; CDR3: CASSGGQLSSYEQYF; DNA: TGTGCCAGCAGCGGGGGGCAGCTCAGCTCCTACGAGCAGTACTTC
V: TRBV27; J: TRBJ2-7; size: .; D: TRBD1; CDR3: CASSSQGPYEQYF; DNA: TGTGCCAGCAGTTCACAGGGGCCATACGAGCAGTACTTC